The present entry profiles one TCR beta chain with its context. The sample comes from a study of blood T cell repertoires in COVID-19. The CDR3 is 13 residues long. The V and J ends lost 2 bases and 5 bases, in that order; junction bases with no gene match: 1. CDR1 and CDR2 from the germline V gene are LGHDT and YNNKEL (reference sequence). Here immunoSEQ multiplex PCR was the method, and the copy in TCRdb shows in-frame clones only, minus some. The sample has roughly 160,000 clones; more than 75% are singletons. The sequence was obtained from a man aged 55 to 69 with COVID-19, enrolled during active disease. The chain joins TRBV3-1 (or the pseudogene TRBV3-2) to TRBJ2-5, with 8 bases matching TRBD1. Material: peripheral blood. As DNA, the CDR3 is TGTGCCAGCAGCCAACGACAGGGGGAGACCCAGTACTTC. Residues: CASSQRQGETQYF.